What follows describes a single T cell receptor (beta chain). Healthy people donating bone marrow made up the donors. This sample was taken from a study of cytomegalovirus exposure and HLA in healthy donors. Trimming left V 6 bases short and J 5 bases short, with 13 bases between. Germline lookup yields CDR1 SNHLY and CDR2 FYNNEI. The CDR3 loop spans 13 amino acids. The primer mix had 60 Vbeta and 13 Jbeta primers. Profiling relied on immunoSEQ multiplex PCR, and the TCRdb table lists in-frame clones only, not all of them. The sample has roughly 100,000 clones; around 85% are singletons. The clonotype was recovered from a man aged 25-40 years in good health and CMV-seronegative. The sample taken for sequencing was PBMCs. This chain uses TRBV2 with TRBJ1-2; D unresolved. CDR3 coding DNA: TGTGCCAGCAGGGGTTTAGGAGGATATGGCTACACCTTC. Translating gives CASRGLGGYGYTF.